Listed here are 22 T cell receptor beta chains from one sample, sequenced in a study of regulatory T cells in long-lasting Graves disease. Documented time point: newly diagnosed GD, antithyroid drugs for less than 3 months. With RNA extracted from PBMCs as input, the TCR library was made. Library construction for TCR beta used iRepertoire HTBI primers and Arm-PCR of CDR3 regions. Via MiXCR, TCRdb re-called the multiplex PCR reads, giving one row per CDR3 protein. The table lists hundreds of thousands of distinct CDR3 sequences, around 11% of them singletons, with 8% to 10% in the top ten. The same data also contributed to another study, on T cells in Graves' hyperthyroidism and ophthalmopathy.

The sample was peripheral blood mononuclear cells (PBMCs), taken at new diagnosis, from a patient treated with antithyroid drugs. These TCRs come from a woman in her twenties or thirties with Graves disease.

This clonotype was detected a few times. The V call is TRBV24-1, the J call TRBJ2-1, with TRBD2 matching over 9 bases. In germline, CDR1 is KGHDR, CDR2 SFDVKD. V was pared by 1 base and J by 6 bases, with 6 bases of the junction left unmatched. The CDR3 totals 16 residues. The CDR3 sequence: CATSDFGGRAPNEQFF. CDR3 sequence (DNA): TGTGCCACCAGTGATTTTGGCGGGAGGGCCCCCAATGAGCAGTTCTTC.

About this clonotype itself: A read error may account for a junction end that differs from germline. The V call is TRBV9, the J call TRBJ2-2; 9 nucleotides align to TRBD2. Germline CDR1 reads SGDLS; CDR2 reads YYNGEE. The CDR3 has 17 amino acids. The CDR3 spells CASTLGAGGPFTGELSF. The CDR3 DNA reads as TGTGCCAGCACCCTTGGGGCGGGAGGGCCTTTCACCGGGGAGCTGTCTTTT.

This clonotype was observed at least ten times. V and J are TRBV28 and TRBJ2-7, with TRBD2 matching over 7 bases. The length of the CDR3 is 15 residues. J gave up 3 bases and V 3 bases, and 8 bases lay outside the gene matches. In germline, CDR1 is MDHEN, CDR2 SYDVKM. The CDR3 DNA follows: TGTGCCAGCAGTTTGCGGAAAGCGGGGCGCTACGAGCAGTACTTC. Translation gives CASSLRKAGRYEQYF.

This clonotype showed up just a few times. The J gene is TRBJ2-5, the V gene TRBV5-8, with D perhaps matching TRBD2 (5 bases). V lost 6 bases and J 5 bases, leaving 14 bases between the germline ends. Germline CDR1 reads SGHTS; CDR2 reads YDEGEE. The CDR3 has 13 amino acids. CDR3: CASTLGGVETQYF. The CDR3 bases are TGTGCCAGCACCCTCGGAGGCGTGGAGACCCAGTACTTC.

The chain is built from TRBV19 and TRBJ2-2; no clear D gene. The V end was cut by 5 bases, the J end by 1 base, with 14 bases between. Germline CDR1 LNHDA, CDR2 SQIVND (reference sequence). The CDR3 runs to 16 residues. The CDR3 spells CASSPLRAKNTGELFF. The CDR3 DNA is TGTGCCAGTAGTCCCCTTCGGGCCAAGAACACCGGGGAGCTGTTTTTT.

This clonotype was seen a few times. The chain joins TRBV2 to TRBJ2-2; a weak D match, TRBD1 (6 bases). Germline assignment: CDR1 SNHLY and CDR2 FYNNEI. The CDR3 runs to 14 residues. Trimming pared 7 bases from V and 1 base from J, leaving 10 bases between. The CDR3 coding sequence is TGTGCCAGCAAAGGGACAAGGAACACCGGGGAGCTGTTTTTT. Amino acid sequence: CASKGTRNTGELFF.

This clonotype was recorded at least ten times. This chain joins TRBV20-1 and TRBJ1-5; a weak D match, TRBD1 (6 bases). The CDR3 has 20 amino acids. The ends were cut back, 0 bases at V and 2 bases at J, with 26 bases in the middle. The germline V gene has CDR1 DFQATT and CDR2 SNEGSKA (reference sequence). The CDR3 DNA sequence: TGCAGTGCTAGAGACTCCCCCAGGGGAGGGACTATAGTAGGCAATCAGCCCCAGCATTTT. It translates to CSARDSPRGGTIVGNQPQHF.

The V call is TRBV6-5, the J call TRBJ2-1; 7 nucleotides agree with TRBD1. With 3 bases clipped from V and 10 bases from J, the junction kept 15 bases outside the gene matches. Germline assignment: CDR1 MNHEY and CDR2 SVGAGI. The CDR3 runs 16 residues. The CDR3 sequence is CASSYPSGGASYEQFF. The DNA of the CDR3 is TGTGCCAGCAGTTATCCTTCAGGGGGTGCCTCCTACGAGCAGTTCTTC.

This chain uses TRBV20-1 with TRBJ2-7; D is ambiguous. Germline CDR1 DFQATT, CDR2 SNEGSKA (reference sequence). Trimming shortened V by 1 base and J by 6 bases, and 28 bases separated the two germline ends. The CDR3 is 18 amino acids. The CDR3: CSARGNLESPQRFAEQYF. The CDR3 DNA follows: TGCAGTGCTAGAGGGAATTTGGAGTCACCCCAGAGGTTTGCCGAGCAGTACTTC.

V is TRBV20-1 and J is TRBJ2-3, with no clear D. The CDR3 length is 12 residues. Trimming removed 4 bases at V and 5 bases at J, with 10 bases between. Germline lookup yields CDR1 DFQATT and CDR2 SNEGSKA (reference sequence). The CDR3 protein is CSATWTGDTQYF. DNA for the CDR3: TGCAGTGCTACCTGGACCGGAGATACGCAGTATTTT.

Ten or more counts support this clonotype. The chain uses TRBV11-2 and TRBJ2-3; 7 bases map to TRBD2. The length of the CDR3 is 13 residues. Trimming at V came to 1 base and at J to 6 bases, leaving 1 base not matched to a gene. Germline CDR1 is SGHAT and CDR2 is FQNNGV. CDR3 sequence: CASSLGLADTQYF. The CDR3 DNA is TGTGCCAGCAGCTTAGGACTAGCCGATACGCAGTATTTT.

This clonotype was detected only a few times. CDR3 DNA: TGTGCCAGCAGTTACGGGGGAGACAGACAAGAGACCCAGTACTTC. It specifies CASSYGGDRQETQYF. V usage is TRBV6-5 and J usage is TRBJ2-5; D is perhaps TRBD1 or TRBD2 (5 bases each). Trimming stripped 2 bases from V and 2 bases from J, with 12 bases between. This CDR3 contains 15 residues. Germline CDR1 MNHEY, CDR2 SVGAGI.

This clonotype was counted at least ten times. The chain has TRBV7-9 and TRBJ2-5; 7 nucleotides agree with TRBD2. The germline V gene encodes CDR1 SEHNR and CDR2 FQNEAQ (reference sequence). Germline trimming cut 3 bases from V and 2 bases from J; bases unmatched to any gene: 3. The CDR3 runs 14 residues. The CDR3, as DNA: TGTGCCAGCAGCTTGTCTAGCGGACAAGAGACCCAGTACTTC. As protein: CASSLSSGQETQYF.

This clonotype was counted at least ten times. This CDR3 is CSASTGSSYNSPLHF. CDR3 nucleotides: TGCAGTGCGAGCACAGGGAGCTCCTATAATTCACCCCTCCACTTT. The chain is built from TRBV20-1 and TRBJ1-6; maybe TRBD1 (6 bases). V lost 6 bases to trimming and J lost 0 bases, with 12 bases between them. Germline V gene data show CDR1 as DFQATT and CDR2 as SNEGSKA (reference sequence). The CDR3 covers 15 residues.

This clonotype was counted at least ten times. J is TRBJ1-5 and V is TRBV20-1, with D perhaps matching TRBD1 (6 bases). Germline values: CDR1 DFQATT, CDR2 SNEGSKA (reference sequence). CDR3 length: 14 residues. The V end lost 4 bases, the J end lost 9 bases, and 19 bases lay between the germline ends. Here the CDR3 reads CSATESGGSGPQHF. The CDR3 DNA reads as TGCAGTGCTACCGAGTCGGGGGGCTCGGGGCCCCAGCATTTT.

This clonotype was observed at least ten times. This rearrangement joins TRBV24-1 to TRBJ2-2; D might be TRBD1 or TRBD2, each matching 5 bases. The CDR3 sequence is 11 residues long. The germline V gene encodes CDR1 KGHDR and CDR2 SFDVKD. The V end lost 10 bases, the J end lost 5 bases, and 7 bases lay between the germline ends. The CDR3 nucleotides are TGTGCCACGAGGGGTACCGGGGAGCTGTTTTTT. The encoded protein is CATRGTGELFF.

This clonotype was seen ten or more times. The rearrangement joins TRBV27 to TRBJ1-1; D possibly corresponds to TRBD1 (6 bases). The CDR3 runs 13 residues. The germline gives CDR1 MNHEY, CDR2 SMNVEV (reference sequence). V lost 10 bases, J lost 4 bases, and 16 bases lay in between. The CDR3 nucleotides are TGTGCCACACGATACCAGGGGTCCACTGAAGCTTTCTTT. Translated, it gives CATRYQGSTEAFF.

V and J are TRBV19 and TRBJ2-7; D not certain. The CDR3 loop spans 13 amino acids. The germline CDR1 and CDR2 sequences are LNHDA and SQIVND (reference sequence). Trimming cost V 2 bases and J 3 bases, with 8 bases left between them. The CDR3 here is CASSINRLYEQYF. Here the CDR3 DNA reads TGTGCCAGTAGTATAAACCGTCTCTACGAGCAGTACTTC.

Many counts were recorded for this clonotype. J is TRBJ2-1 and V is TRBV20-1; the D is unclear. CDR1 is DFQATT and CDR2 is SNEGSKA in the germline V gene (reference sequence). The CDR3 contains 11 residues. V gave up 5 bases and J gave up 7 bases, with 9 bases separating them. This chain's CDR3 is CSASGLNEQFF. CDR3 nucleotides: TGCAGTGCTTCGGGTCTGAATGAGCAGTTCTTC.

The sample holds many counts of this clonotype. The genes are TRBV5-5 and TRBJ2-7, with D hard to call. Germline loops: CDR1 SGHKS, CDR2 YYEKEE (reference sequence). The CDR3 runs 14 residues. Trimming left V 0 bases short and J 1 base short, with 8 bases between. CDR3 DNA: TGTGCCAGCAGCTTGGGGGCCGGGTCCTACGAGCAGTACTTC. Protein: CASSLGAGSYEQYF.

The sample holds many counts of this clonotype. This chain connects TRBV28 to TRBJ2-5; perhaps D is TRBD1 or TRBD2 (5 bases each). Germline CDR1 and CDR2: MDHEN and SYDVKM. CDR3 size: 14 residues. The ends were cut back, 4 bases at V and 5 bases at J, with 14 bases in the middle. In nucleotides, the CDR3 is TGTGCCAGCAGTTCGTCGGGACCGATCGAGACCCAGTACTTC. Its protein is CASSSSGPIETQYF.

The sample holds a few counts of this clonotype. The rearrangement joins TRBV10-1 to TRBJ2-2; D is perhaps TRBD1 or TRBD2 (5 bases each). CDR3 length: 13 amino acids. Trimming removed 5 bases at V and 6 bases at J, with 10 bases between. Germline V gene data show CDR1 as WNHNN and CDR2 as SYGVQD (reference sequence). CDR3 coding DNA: TGCGCCAGCAGTAGGGACCGCGCCGGGGAGCTGTTTTTT. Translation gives CASSRDRAGELFF.